This T cell receptor (beta chain) came from a study of human CD8 memory T cell subsets. RNA came from duplicate vials of 150,000 sorted CD8+ T cells per subset. The CDR3 covers 17 residues. UMI-labeled 5' RACE was used, and it produced the TCR beta libraries. TCRdb re-called the 5' RACE reads and catalogs CDR3 proteins one per entry, DNA excluded. This repertoire includes about 4,700 distinct CDR3 sequences. Worth noting for this clonotype: The antigen remains undetermined.

Study-level points and caveats: Sequencing was confined to T cell receptor beta chains in the study.

The sequencing sample was made of CD8+ T cells from PBMCs. V usage is TRBV12-3 or TRBV12-4 and J usage is TRBJ2-3; TCRdb picks TRBD2, but there is no DNA to check that call. The TCR originated in a human donor in good health. CDR3 loop: CASSSTTSEILTDTQYF.